This T cell receptor beta chain emerged from a study of T-cell memory formation after mild COVID-19. TCRdb analysed the 5' RACE reads with MiXCR anew, one entry per CDR3 protein. The repertoire holds fewer than 300,000 distinct CDR3 sequences, over 15% seen once, with roughly a fifth in the top ten. The specimen sequenced was PBMCs or a T cell subset sorted from them (not recorded which). The sequence came from a man younger than 35 who had mild COVID-19 (a few samples of this study predate the infection). Cell type and time point are not known.

The CDR3 coding sequence is TGTGCCAGCTCCTCTTTACCGAACACTGAAGCTTTCTTT. Translation: CASSSLPNTEAFF. The gene calls are TRBV18 and TRBJ1-1; no firm D call. The CDR3 is 13 amino acids. Germline assignment: CDR1 KGHSH and CDR2 LQKENI. The V end lost 6 bases, the J end lost 1 base, and 9 bases lay between the germline ends. Full variable domain (rest looked up from reference TRBV18 and TRBJ1-1): NAGVMQNPRHLVRRRGQEARLRCSPMKGHSHVYWYRQLPEEGLKFMVYLQKENIIDESGMPKERFSAEFPKEGPSILRIQQVVRGDSAAYFCASSSLPNTEAFFGQGTRLTVV.